The source of this TCR beta chain is a study of long-term antiretroviral therapy in people with HIV. This CDR3 comprises 15 residues. Looked up from germline, CDR1 is SGHNT and CDR2 is YYREEE (reference sequence). Trimming removed 4 bases from V and 2 bases from J; junction bases left unmatched: 8. Researchers ran immunoSEQ v3.0 at survey level. Produced via immunoSEQ multiplex PCR; TCRdb's table is partial and in-frame only. The data hold tens of thousands of clones, with about 88% observed a single time. The count of this clone is one. The chain employs TRBV5-4 and TRBJ2-7; 8 bases are a match to TRBD1. This sequence originates from a man aged 55 to 70 with HIV. This material consisted of unsorted PBMCs, taken 0.6 years after starting antiretroviral therapy. The CDR3 DNA is TGTGCCAGCAGCCAAACAGGGGGTCTCACCTACGAGCAGTACTTC. Amino acid sequence: CASSQTGGLTYEQYF.